The 8 T cell receptor beta chains given below trace back to one sample, sequenced in a study of cytomegalovirus exposure and HLA in healthy donors. PCR amplification relied on 60 Vbeta primers (plus 13 Jbeta primers). Sequenced by immunoSEQ multiplex PCR; TCRdb stores in-frame clones only, minus some. The table has about 110,000 clones, 76% seen once. Sequenced material: PBMCs. The origin of the receptors is a man younger than 45 in good health and CMV-seropositive.

The CDR3 loop is CASSIDILGGRGNQPQHF. The CDR3 coding sequence is TGTGCCAGTAGTATCGATATCTTAGGGGGACGGGGCAATCAGCCCCAGCATTTT. This chain uses TRBV19 with TRBJ1-5; TRBD1 is a possible D gene (6 bases). The CDR3 loop spans 18 amino acids. Germline V CDR1 and CDR2: LNHDA, SQIVND (reference sequence). Between the trimmed V and J ends, which lost 3 bases and 2 bases, there was a span of 20 bases.

This clone was counted a few times. This chain joins TRBV2 and TRBJ1-1; D uncertain. The V gene lost 2 bases and the J gene lost 2 bases, with 12 bases spanning the gap. Germline V gene lookup returns CDR1 SNHLY and CDR2 FYNNEI. CDR3 length: 15 residues. This chain's CDR3 is CASSERQAFNTEAFF. CDR3 DNA sequence: TGTGCCAGCAGTGAAAGGCAGGCCTTTAACACTGAAGCTTTCTTT.

The chain carries TRBV28 and TRBJ1-5; 7 bases are a match to TRBD1. CDR1 is MDHEN and CDR2 is SYDVKM in the germline V gene. V lost 5 bases to trimming and J lost 12 bases; unmatched junction nucleotides: 4. The CDR3 contains 11 residues. The DNA of the CDR3 is TGTGCCAGCAGTCCCGGACAGGACCAGCATTTT. Translation: CASSPGQDQHF.

The chain joins TRBV7-9 to TRBJ2-2; a weak D match, TRBD1 (5 bases). The germline CDR1 and CDR2 sequences are SEHNR and FQNEAQ (reference sequence). Trimming shortened V by 5 bases and J by 0 bases, and 13 bases separated the two germline ends. This CDR3 has 16 amino acids. CDR3 DNA sequence: TGTGCCAGCAGCGCCCTGGACACGCCGAACACCGGGGAGCTGTTTTTT. Its translation is CASSALDTPNTGELFF.

The chain has TRBV6-5 and TRBJ2-3; D perhaps matches TRBD1 (6 bases). CDR3 length equals 15 residues. The V gene lost 2 bases and the J gene lost 0 bases, with 9 bases spanning the gap. The germline gives CDR1 MNHEY, CDR2 SVGAGI. CDR3 sequence: CASSYTDSSTDTQYF. The DNA for the CDR3 is TGTGCCAGCAGTTACACGGACAGCAGCACAGATACGCAGTATTTT.

The V gene is TRBV11-1, the J gene TRBJ2-2; TRBD1 agrees at 7 bases. Germline V gene data show CDR1 as SGHAT and CDR2 as FQDESV (reference sequence). After removal of 7 bases from V and 3 bases from J, the junction contained 17 bases not matched to a gene. This CDR3 spans 18 amino acids. The CDR3 coding sequence is TGTGCCAGCAATCCCGGGACAGCATTCCAGAAAGACACCGGGGAGCTGTTTTTT. It is translated as CASNPGTAFQKDTGELFF.

Turning to this clone: Additional DNA sequences in this sample encode the identical CDR3. The chain joins TRBV28 to TRBJ2-4, with unresolved D. This CDR3 is built from 16 residues. V was trimmed by 6 bases and J by 0 bases, leaving 15 bases between them. Germline-derived CDR1 and CDR2 are MDHEN and SYDVKM. CDR3 nucleotide sequence: TGTGCCAGCAGCCTCCACGGGTCACTAGCCAAAAACATTCAGTACTTC. This encodes CASSLHGSLAKNIQYF.

V usage is TRBV28 and J usage is TRBJ1-1; 7 bases line up with TRBD1. This CDR3 region has 17 residues. V lost 4 bases to trimming and J lost 0 bases; unmatched junction nucleotides: 11. Germline loops: CDR1 MDHEN, CDR2 SYDVKM. CDR3 residues: CASSSRLRGRMNTEAFF. The CDR3 DNA reads as TGTGCCAGCAGTTCCCGACTTAGGGGGCGCATGAACACTGAAGCTTTCTTT. The whole variable domain, filled in from reference TRBV28 and TRBJ1-1, reads DVKVTQSSRYLVKRTGEKVFLECVQDMDHENMFWYRQDPGLGLRLIYFSYDVKMKEKGDIPEGYSVSREKKERFSLILESASTNQTSMYLCASSSRLRGRMNTEAFFGQGTRLTVV.